This T cell receptor beta chain was retrieved from a study of vaccination and CD4 T cells after COVID-19. Background on the study: Six men and four women formed the convalescents, two being Hispanic.

The study, taken as a whole, reports: Vaccine-specific clones numbering 304 of 307 showed spike mono-reactivity in convalescent patients.

Regarding treatment: roughly nine-day PBMC culture with coronavirus spike peptide pools or control peptides (ViraFEST assay). The unexposed donor gave CD4+ T cells before the COVID-19 pandemic (2011-2018). First, ViraFEST expanded antigen-specific T cells with peptide pools, and next it sequenced the TCRs. Germline values: CDR1 DFQATT, CDR2 SNEGSKA (reference sequence). V lost 6 bases and J 3 bases, leaving 14 bases between the germline ends. The CDR3 is 13 amino acids. This clonotype came up a few times. Its antigen is currently unknown. An Oncomine TCR Beta short-read assay was used to sequence the DNA from cultured CD4+ T cells. TCRdb reanalysed the PCR reads using MiXCR and keeps one entry per CDR3 protein. Among thousands of distinct CDR3 sequences, around 29% were seen once, and the ten largest hold approximately 33%.

This clonotype originated in a human donor in good health. Sample: CD4+ T cells from blood, cultured in vitro. The J gene is TRBJ1-1, the V gene TRBV20-1; weak D call: TRBD1 (6 bases). The CDR3 sequence is CSAGAGAYTEAFF. Written as DNA, the CDR3 is TGCAGTGCGGGGGCGGGGGCATACACTGAAGCTTTCTTT.